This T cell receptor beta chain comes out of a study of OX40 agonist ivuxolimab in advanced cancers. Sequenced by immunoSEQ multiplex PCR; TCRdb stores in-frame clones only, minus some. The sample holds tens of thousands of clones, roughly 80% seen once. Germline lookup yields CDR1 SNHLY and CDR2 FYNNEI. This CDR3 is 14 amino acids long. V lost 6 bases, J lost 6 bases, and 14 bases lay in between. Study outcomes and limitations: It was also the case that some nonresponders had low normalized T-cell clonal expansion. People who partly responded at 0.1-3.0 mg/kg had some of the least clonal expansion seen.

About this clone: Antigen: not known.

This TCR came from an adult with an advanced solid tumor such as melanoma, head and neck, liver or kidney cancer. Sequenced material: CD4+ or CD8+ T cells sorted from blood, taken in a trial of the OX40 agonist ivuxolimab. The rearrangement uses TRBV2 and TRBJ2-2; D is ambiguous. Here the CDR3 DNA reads TGTGCCAGCAGGACGATCGGTCAGCCCGGGGAGCTGTTTTTT. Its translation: CASRTIGQPGELFF.